This T cell receptor beta chain appears in the sequencing data of a study of CD8+CD57+ T cells in acquired aplastic anemia listed by TCRdb under 2018. Concerning the study at large: DNA extracted from sorted CD4+ and CD8+ cells had a mean of about 3 ug, with a range of about 0.19 to 30 ug. An average of approximately 10 million reads for CD4+ cells and 12 million or so reads for CD8+ cells was obtained from healthy donor samples. General study outcomes and caveats: Around 27 CD8+ CDR3 sequences were shared between patients and controls but appeared highly expressed in patients and within their immunodominant clones. No significant difference in CD8+ Simpson's diversity was found between patients and healthy controls (P=0.060).

As concerns this clonotype: There is no known antigen for this receptor. No quality values exist for individual bases; no much larger clone is one base distant.

TCR beta VDJ combination and CDR3 sequence profiling used genomic DNA as the template. TCR repertoire sequencing was run on an Illumina HiSeq 2000. The authors processed their data as follows. Repertoire assessment relied on Simpson's diversity index, CDR3 size and DJ length profiles, and TRBV/TRBJ rearrangement plots. The immunodominant clone was defined as the most abundant DNA sequence in deep sequencing data. CDR3 amino acid sequences were screened for sharing across subjects and compared with published repertoires and the VDJdb database. Using fastp at Q25 and MiXCR, TCRdb reprocessed the public reads and kept productive beta chains. Entries that share a CDR3 protein sequence are merged under the most common genes and DNA. TCRdb's processing, not the study's, gives the V and J calls here. This sample has 50,000 to 65,000 distinct CDR3 sequences in its table, and over 45% of those were observed once. The ten top clones hold roughly 2.5% of the sample.

The study deep-sequenced TCR repertoires of sorted CD4+ and CD8+ blood T cells from severe aplastic anemia patients and healthy subjects. Ficoll-Paque density gradient centrifugation was used to isolate peripheral blood mononuclear cells. Before DNA was extracted, CD4+ and CD8+ T cells were sorted using either FACS or magnetic beads. The CDR3 sequence holds 17 residues, the cysteine and phenylalanine included. The sequence is cut down to CDR3 DNA, 51 bases in frame from base 1. From the germline V gene, CDR1 is SNHLY and CDR2 is FYNNEI. This clonotype originated in a human donor in good health, serving as a control. The chain is encoded by TRBV2 joined to TRBJ2-1, with a tentative D gene TRBD1 over 6 matching bases. Sequencing used sorted CD4+, CD8+, or CD8+CD57+ T cells (not recorded which) from PBMCs. The CDR3 reads as follows: CARDRWGRGQAYNEQFF. The sequenced DNA: TGTGCTAGAGATAGGTGGGGCAGGGGTCAGGCCTACAATGAGCAGTTCTTC.